This T cell receptor (beta chain) derives from a study of cytomegalovirus exposure and HLA in healthy donors. Vbeta (60) and Jbeta (13) primers were used in the PCR. This table comes from immunoSEQ multiplex PCR, and its TCRdb copy is limited to in-frame clones, with some not included. The data show under 200,000 clones, roughly 80% seen once. J was trimmed by 5 bases and V by 1 base; bases with no gene match: 14. The V gene's germline CDR1 is SGHVS and CDR2 FNYEAQ. The CDR3 runs 18 residues. This chain links TRBV7-6 with TRBJ1-1, with 9 bases lining up with TRBD1. Sequenced: PBMCs. This receptor was obtained from a male donor in good health and CMV-seropositive. The CDR3 bases are TGTGCCAGCAGCTTAGGTTGGGGACAGGGCGTGTTGCGGACTGAAGCTTTCTTT. Translating it yields CASSLGWGQGVLRTEAFF.